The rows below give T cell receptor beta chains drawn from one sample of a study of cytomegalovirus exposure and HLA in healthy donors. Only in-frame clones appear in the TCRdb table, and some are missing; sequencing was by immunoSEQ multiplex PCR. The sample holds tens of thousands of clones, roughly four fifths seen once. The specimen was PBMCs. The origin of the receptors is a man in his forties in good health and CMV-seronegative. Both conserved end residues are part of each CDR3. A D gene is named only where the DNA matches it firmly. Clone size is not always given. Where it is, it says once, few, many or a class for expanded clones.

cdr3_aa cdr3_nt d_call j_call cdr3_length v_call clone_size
CASTRIQGTGEKLFF TGTGCCAGCACCAGAATCCAAGGGACTGGTGAAAAACTGTTTTTT NA TRBJ1-4 15 TRBV2 medium-sized
CASSAVNRYNEQFF TGTGCCAGTAGTGCAGTTAACAGATACAATGAGCAGTTCTTC NA TRBJ2-1 14 TRBV19 NA
CASSPDQETQYF TGTGCCAGCAGCCCAGACCAAGAGACCCAGTACTTC NA TRBJ2-5 12 TRBV28 NA
CASRDYTEAFF TGTGCCAGCAGAGACTACACTGAAGCTTTCTTT NA TRBJ1-1 11 TRBV6-1 NA
CASSLRVGASGEGDEQYF TGTGCCAGCAGCTTAAGGGTGGGGGCTAGCGGAGAGGGGGACGAGCAGTACTTC NA TRBJ2-7 18 TRBV7-9 few
CASSYSPDRGRQPQHF TGTGCCAGCAGTTACTCCCCGGACAGGGGTAGGCAGCCCCAGCATTTT TRBD1 TRBJ1-5 16 TRBV6-5 once
CASSLHRTDTQYF TGTGCCAGCAGTTTACACAGGACAGATACGCAGTATTTT NA TRBJ2-3 13 TRBV27 NA
CASSLVPSGSTDTQYF TGTGCCAGCAGCTTAGTCCCTAGCGGGAGCACAGATACGCAGTATTTT TRBD2 TRBJ2-3 16 TRBV11-2 NA
CASSLLVGSTYEQYF TGTGCCAGCAGCTTATTAGTCGGGTCTACCTACGAGCAGTACTTC NA TRBJ2-7 15 TRBV11-2 NA
CASSLVQNEAFF TGTGCCAGCAGCTTAGTGCAGAATGAAGCTTTCTTT NA TRBJ1-1 12 TRBV7-9 NA